The sequence of this T cell receptor beta chain was determined in a study of CD8 T cells in Susac syndrome. The CDR3 extends over 13 amino acids. Germline V gene data show CDR1 as MNHEY and CDR2 as SVGAGI. The ends were cut back, 3 bases at V and 6 bases at J, with 10 bases in the middle. Random hexamers were used to reverse transcribe about 0.5 to 1 ug of RNA. MiXCR, run by TCRdb on the immunoSEQ multiplex PCR reads, gives a single entry per CDR3 protein. There are around 200,000 distinct CDR3 sequences in the sample; roughly 94% occur only once, and roughly 0.1% lies in the top ten. Controls matched for age and sex were healthy donors.

The sequenced material came from CD4+ T cells from PBMCs. The TCR was taken from a human donor in good health. The gene calls are TRBV6-5 and TRBJ2-3, with D perhaps matching TRBD2 (7 bases). The DNA for the CDR3 is TGTGCCAGCAGTTATACGGGGGGCGATACGCAGTATTTT. Its translation is CASSYTGGDTQYF.